There are many counts of the clone carrying this TCR beta chain. No antigen is known for it. Each diagnosis was grounded in clinical symptoms, serum thyroxine and TRAb, thyroid ultrasound, and orbital computed tomography. RNA transcripts served as the template for amplifying TCR beta CDR3 regions. HTBI primers were employed in a first-round RT-PCR of the TCR CDR3. Each CDR3 protein gets one entry after TCRdb re-called the multiplex PCR reads with MiXCR. Here the sample spans about 500,000 distinct CDR3 sequences, about 15% being singletons. This sample is part of a study of T cells in Graves' hyperthyroidism and ophthalmopathy. Turning to the study itself: The initial diagnosis was the point when peripheral blood was collected, ahead of any treatment. Whole-study findings and limits: The model identified upcoming ophthalmopathy a median around 7.1 months ahead of onset.

Germline assignment: CDR1 DFQATT and CDR2 SNEGSKA (reference sequence). This CDR3 is built from 12 residues. V dropped 4 bases and J dropped 8; count of bases not matched to a gene: 4. This TCR derives from a woman aged 18-35 years with Graves' hyperthyroidism. J is TRBJ2-1 and V is TRBV20-1; 8 nucleotides agree with TRBD1. Material for sequencing was blood. CDR3 coding DNA: TGCAGTGCTAAGGACAGGGTGGATGAGCAGTTCTTC. Its protein product is CSAKDRVDEQFF.